This TCR beta chain was sequenced during a study of beta chain features in type 1 diabetes. cDNA synthesis used the whole RNA isolate, giving expressed TCRB sequences. Profiled with immunoSEQ multiplex PCR; TCRdb holds only in-frame clones, not every one. Of 120,000 to 150,000 clones detected, roughly 10% appear once; the ten largest clones hold 0.65%. This clone has a handful of counts. Germline V CDR1 and CDR2: MNHNS, SASEGT. There are 15 residues in the CDR3. V was clipped by 3 bases and J by 6 bases; unmatched bases: 9. The sequence was collected from a middle-aged woman in good health. Sequenced material: central memory CD4+ T cells from blood. The rearrangement links TRBV6-1 to TRBJ1-2; TRBD1 matches 8 bases. The CDR3 sequence is CASSDPPQGVDGYTF. Here the CDR3 DNA reads TGTGCCAGCAGTGACCCACCACAGGGGGTTGATGGCTACACCTTC.